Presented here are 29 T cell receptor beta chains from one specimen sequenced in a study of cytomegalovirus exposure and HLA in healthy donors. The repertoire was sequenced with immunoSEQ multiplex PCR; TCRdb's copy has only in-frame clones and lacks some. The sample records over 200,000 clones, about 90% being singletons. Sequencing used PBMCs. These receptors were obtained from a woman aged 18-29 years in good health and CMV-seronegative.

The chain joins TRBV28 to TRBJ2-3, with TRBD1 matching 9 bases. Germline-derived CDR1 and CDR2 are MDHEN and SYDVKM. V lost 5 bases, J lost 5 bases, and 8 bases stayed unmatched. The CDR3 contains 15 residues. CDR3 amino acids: CASSEQGAAVDTQYF. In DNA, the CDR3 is TGTGCCAGCAGTGAACAGGGGGCCGCAGTAGATACGCAGTATTTT. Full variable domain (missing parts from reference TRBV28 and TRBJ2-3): DVKVTQSSRYLVKRTGEKVFLECVQDMDHENMFWYRQDPGLGLRLIYFSYDVKMKEKGDIPEGYSVSREKKERFSLILESASTNQTSMYLCASSEQGAAVDTQYFGPGTRLTVL.

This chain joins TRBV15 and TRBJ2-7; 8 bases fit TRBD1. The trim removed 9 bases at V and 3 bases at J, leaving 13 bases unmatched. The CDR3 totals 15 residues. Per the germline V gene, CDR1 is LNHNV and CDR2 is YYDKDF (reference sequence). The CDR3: CATGLGTGRGYEQYF. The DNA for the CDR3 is TGTGCCACGGGGCTCGGGACAGGAAGAGGCTACGAGCAGTACTTC. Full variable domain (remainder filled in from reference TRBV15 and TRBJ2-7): DAMVIQNPRYQVTQFGKPVTLSCSQTLNHNVMYWYQQKSSQAPKLLFHYYDKDFNNEADTPDNFQSRRPNTSFCFLDIRSPGLGDTAMYLCATGLGTGRGYEQYFGPGTRLTVT.

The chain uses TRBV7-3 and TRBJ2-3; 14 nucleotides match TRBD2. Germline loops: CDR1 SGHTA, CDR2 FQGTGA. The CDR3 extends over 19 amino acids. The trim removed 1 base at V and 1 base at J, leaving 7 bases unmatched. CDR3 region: CASSLRRLAGGLGTDTQYF. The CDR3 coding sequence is TGTGCCAGCAGCTTAAGAAGACTAGCGGGGGGGCTTGGCACAGATACGCAGTATTTT.

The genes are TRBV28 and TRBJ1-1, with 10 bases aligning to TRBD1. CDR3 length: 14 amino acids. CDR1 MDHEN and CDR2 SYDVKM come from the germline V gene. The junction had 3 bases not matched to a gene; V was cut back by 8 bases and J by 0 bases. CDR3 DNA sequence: TGTGCCAGCGACGGGACAGGGGTGAACACTGAAGCTTTCTTT. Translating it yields CASDGTGVNTEAFF.

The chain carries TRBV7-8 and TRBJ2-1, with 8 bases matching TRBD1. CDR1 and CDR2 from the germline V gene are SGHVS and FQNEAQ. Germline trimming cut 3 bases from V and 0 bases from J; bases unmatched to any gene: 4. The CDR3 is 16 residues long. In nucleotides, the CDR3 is TGTGCCAGCAGCTTTTTAGACAGGGGCTCCTACAATGAGCAGTTCTTC. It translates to CASSFLDRGSYNEQFF.

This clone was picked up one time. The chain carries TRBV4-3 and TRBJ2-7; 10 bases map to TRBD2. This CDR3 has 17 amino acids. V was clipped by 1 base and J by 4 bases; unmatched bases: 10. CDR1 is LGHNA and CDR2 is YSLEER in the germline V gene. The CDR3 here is CASSQGVASGGGYEQYF. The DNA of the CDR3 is TGCGCCAGCAGCCAAGGAGTCGCTAGCGGGGGAGGTTACGAGCAGTACTTC.

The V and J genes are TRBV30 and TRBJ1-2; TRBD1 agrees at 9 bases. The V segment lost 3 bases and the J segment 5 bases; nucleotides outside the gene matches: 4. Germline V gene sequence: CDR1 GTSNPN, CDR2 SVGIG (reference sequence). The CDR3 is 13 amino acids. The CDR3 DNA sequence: TGTGCCTGGAGCGGGACAGGGAGATATGGCTACACCTTC. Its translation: CAWSGTGRYGYTF.

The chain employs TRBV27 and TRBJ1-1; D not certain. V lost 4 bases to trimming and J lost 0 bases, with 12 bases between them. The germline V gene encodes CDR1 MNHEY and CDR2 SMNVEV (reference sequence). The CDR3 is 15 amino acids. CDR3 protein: CASSSQEDMNTEAFF. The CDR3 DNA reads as TGTGCCAGCAGTTCCCAGGAAGACATGAACACTGAAGCTTTCTTT.

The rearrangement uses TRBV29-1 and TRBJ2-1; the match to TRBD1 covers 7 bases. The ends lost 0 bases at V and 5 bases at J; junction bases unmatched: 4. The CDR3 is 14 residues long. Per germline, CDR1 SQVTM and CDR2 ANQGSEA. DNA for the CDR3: TGCAGCGTTGAAGAACAGGGGTTTGACAATGAGCAGTTCTTC. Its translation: CSVEEQGFDNEQFF.

Here the CDR3 DNA reads TGTGCCAGCAGCTTAGGGGCAGGGTGGAGCAATGAGCAGTTCTTC. Translated: CASSLGAGWSNEQFF. The V and J genes are TRBV7-6 and TRBJ2-1, with D tentatively TRBD1 (5 bases). V was clipped by 1 base and J by 6 bases, with 13 bases between them. Germline assignment: CDR1 SGHVS and CDR2 FNYEAQ. The CDR3 contains 15 residues.

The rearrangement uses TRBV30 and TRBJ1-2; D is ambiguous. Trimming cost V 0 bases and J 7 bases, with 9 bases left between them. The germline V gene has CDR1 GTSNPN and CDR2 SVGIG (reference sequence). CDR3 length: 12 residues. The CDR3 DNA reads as TGTGCCTGGAGTGTAAGTGGGAGTGGCTACACCTTC. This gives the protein CAWSVSGSGYTF. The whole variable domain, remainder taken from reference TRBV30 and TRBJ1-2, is SQTIHQWPATLVQPVGSPLSLECTVEGTSNPNLYWYRQAAGRGLQLLFYSVGIGQISSEVPQNLSASRPQDRQFILSSKKLLLSDSGFYLCAWSVSGSGYTFGSGTRLTVV.

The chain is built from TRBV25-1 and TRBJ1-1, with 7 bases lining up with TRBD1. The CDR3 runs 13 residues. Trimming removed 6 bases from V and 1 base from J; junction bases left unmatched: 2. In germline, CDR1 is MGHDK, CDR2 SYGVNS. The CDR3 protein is CASRRQGNTEAFF. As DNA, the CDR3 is TGTGCCAGCAGACGACAGGGGAACACTGAAGCTTTCTTT.

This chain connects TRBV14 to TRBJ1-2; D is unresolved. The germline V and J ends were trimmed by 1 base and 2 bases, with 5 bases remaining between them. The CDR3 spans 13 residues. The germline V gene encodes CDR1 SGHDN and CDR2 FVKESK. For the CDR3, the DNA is TGTGCCAGCAGCCAAGCACAGAACTATGGCTACACCTTC. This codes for CASSQAQNYGYTF. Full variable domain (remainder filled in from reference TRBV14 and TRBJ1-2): EAGVTQFPSHSVIEKGQTVTLRCDPISGHDNLYWYRRVMGKEIKFLLHFVKESKQDESGMPNNRFLAERTGGTYSTLKVQPAELEDSGVYFCASSQAQNYGYTFGSGTRLTVV.

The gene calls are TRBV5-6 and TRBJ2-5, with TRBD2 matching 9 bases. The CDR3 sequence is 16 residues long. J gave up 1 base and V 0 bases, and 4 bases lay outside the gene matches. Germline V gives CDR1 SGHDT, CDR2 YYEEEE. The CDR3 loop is CASSLGGGAAQETQYF. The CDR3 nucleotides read TGTGCCAGCAGCTTGGGCGGGGGGGCCGCCCAAGAGACCCAGTACTTC.

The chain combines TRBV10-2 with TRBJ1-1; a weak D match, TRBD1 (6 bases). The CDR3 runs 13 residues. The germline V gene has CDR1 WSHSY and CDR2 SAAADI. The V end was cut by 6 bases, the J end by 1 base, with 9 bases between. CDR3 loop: CASRSTGNTEAFF. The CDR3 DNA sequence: TGCGCCAGCAGGTCGACAGGGAACACTGAAGCTTTCTTT.

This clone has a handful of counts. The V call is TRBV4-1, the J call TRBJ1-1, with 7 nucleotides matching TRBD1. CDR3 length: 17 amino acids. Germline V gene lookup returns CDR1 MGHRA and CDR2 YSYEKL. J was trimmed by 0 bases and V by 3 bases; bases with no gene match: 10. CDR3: CASSQVTGIFMNTEAFF. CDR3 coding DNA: TGCGCCAGCAGCCAGGTGACAGGGATTTTCATGAACACTGAAGCTTTCTTT.

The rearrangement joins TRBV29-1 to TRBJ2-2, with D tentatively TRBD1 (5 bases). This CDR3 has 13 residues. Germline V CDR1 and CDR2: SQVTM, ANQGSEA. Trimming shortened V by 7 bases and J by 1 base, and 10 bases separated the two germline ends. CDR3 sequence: CSGQTVNTGELFF. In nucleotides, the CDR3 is TGCAGCGGCCAGACAGTGAACACCGGGGAGCTGTTTTTT.

The CDR3 DNA reads as TGTGCCAGCAGCGTCGGACAGGGGTACATTCCAGATACGCAGTATTTT. It translates to CASSVGQGYIPDTQYF. The chain employs TRBV9 and TRBJ2-3; 9 bases match TRBD1. Per the germline V gene, CDR1 is SGDLS and CDR2 is YYNGEE. The CDR3 has 16 amino acids. V lost 2 bases, J lost 4 bases, and 8 bases stayed unmatched.

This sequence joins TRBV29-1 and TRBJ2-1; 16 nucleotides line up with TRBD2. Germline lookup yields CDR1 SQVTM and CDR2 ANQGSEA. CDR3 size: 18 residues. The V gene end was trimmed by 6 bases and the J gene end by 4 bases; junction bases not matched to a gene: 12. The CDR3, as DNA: TGCAGCGTCCGGGGACTAGCGGGGGGGCTGCTTGAATACAATGAGCAGTTCTTC. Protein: CSVRGLAGGLLEYNEQFF.

In DNA form, the CDR3 reads TGTGCCAGCAGCTTGGCCCCGGGACAGGGGGCGAATTCTGGAAACACCATATATTTT. Protein: CASSLAPGQGANSGNTIYF. V and J are TRBV5-6 and TRBJ1-3, with 12 positions matching TRBD1. The CDR3 totals 19 residues. From germline, CDR1 is SGHDT and CDR2 YYEEEE. Trimming at V came to 0 bases and at J to 1 base, leaving 8 bases not matched to a gene.

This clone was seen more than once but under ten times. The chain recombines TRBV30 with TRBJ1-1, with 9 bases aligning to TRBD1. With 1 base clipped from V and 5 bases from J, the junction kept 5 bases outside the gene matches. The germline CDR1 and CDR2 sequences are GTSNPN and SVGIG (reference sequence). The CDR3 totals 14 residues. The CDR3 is CAWSGGTGRTEAFF. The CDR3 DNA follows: TGTGCCTGGAGTGGAGGGACAGGGCGGACTGAAGCTTTCTTT. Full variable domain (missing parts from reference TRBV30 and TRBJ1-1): SQTIHQWPATLVQPVGSPLSLECTVEGTSNPNLYWYRQAAGRGLQLLFYSVGIGQISSEVPQNLSASRPQDRQFILSSKKLLLSDSGFYLCAWSGGTGRTEAFFGQGTRLTVV.

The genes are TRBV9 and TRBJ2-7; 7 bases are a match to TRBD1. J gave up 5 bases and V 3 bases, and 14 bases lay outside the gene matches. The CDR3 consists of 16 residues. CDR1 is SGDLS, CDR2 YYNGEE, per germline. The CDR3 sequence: CASSGPWDSPLNEQYF. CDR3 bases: TGTGCCAGCAGCGGGCCCTGGGACAGCCCCCTCAACGAGCAGTACTTC. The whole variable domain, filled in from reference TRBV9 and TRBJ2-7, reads DSGVTQTPKHLITATGQRVTLRCSPRSGDLSVYWYQQSLDQGLQFLIQYYNGEERAKGNILERFSAQQFPDLHSELNLSSLELGDSALYFCASSGPWDSPLNEQYFGPGTRLTVT.

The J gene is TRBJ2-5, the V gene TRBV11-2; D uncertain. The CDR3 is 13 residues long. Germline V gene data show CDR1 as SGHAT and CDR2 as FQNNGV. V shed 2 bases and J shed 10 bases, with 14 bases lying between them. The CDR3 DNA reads TGTGCCAGCAGCTTACGATCAAAGGAGTTCCAGTACTTC. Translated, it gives CASSLRSKEFQYF.

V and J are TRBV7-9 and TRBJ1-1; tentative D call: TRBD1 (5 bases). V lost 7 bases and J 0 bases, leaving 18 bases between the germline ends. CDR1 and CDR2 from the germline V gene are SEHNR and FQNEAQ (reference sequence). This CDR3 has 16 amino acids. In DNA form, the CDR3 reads TGTGCCAGCACCCGCTGGGGGGTCAACATGAACACTGAAGCTTTCTTT. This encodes CASTRWGVNMNTEAFF.

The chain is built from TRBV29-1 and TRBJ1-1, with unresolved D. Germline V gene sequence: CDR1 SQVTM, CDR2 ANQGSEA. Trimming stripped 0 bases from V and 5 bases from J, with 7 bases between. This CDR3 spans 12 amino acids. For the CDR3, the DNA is TGCAGCGTTGAAGAAACTGCAACTGAAGCTTTCTTT. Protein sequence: CSVEETATEAFF.

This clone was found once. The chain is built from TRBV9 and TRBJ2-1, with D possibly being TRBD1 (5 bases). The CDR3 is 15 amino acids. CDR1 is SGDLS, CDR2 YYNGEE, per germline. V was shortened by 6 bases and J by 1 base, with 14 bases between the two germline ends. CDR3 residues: CASTRGKGSYNEQFF. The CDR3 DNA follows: TGTGCCAGCACGCGTGGGAAGGGGTCCTACAATGAGCAGTTCTTC.

The DNA for the CDR3 is TGCGCCAGCAGCCAAGTAGGGAGTTCACCCCTCCACTTT. This sequence encodes CASSQVGSSPLHF. The V and J genes are TRBV4-1 and TRBJ1-6; D gene unclear. Looked up from germline, CDR1 is MGHRA and CDR2 is YSYEKL. The V and J ends lost 1 base and 9 bases respectively, with 7 bases between them. The CDR3 runs to 13 residues.

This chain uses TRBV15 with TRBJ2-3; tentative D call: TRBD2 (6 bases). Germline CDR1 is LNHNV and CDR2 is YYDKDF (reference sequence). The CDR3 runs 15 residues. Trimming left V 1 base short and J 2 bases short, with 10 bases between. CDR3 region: CATSRGAGHTDTQYF. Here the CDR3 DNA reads TGTGCCACCAGCAGAGGGGCGGGGCACACAGATACGCAGTATTTT. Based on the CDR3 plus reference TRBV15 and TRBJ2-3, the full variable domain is DAMVIQNPRYQVTQFGKPVTLSCSQTLNHNVMYWYQQKSSQAPKLLFHYYDKDFNNEADTPDNFQSRRPNTSFCFLDIRSPGLGDTAMYLCATSRGAGHTDTQYFGPGTRLTVL.

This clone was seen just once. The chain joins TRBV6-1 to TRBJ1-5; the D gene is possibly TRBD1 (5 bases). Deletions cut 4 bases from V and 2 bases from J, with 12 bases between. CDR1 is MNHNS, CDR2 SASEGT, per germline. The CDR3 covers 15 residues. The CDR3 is CASSVSEQGNQPQHF. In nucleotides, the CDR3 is TGTGCCAGCAGTGTTAGTGAACAGGGCAATCAGCCCCAGCATTTT.